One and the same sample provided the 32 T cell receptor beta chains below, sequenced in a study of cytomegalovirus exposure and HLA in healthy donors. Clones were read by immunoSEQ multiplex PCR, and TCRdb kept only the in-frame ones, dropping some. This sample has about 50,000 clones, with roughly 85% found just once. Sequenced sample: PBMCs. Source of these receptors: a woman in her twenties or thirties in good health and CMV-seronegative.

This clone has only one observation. The CDR3 nucleotides are TGTGCCAGCAGTACCTCCCGGCAGGGGGTCCACGAGCAGTACTTC. Translating gives CASSTSRQGVHEQYF. The rearrangement joins TRBV27 to TRBJ2-7, with 7 bases aligning to TRBD1. Germline-derived CDR1 and CDR2 are MNHEY and SMNVEV (reference sequence). There are 15 residues in the CDR3. The V segment lost 5 bases and the J segment 5 bases; nucleotides outside the gene matches: 12.

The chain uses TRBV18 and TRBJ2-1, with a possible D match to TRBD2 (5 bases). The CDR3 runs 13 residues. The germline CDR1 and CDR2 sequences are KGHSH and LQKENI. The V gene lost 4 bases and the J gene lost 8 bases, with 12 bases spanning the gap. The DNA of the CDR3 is TGTGCCAGCTCACTTAACCGGGGAGATGAGCAGTTCTTC. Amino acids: CASSLNRGDEQFF.

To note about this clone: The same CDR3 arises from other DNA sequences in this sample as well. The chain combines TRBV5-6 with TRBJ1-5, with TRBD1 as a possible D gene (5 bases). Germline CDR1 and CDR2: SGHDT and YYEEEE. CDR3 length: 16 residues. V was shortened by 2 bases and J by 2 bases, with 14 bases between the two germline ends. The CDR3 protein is CASSFRELLGNQPQHF. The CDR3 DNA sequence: TGTGCCAGCAGCTTCAGGGAATTGTTAGGCAATCAGCCCCAGCATTTT.

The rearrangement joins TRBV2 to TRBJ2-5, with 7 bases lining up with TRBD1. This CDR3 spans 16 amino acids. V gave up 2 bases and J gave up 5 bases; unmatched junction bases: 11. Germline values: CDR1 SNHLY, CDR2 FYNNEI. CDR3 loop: CASSEYDRVVVETQYF. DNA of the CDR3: TGTGCCAGCAGTGAATACGACAGGGTAGTAGTGGAGACCCAGTACTTC.

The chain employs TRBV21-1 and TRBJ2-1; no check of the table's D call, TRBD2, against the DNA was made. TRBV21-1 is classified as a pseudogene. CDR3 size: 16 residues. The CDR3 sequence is CASSKDPSELYNEQFF. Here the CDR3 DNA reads TGTGCCAGCAGCAAAGATCCTAGCGAGTTATACAATGAGCAGTTCTTC.

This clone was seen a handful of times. CDR3 amino acids: CASSLTILGANTGELFF. DNA for the CDR3: TGTGCCAGCAGTTTAACAATCTTGGGCGCGAACACCGGGGAGCTGTTTTTT. This sequence joins TRBV27 and TRBJ2-2; D gene uncertain. The length of the CDR3 is 17 residues. Between the trimmed V and J ends, which lost 2 bases and 0 bases, there was a span of 13 bases. The germline V gene has CDR1 MNHEY and CDR2 SMNVEV (reference sequence).

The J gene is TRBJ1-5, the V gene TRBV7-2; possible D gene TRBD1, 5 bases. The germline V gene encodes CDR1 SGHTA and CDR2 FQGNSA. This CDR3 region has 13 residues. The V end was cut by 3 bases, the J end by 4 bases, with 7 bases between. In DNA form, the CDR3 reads TGTGCCAGCAGCTTCAGGGATAATCAGCCCCAGCATTTT. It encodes CASSFRDNQPQHF. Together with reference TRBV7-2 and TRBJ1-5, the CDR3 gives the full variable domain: GAGVSQSPSNKVTEKGKDVELRCDPISGHTALYWYRQSLGQGLEFLIYFQGNSAPDKSGLPSDRFSAERTGGSVSTLTIQRTQQEDSAVYLCASSFRDNQPQHFGDGTRLSIL.

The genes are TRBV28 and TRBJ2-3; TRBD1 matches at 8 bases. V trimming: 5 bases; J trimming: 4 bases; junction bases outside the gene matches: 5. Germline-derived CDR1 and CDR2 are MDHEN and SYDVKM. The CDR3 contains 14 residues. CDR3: CASSTGQGPDTQYF. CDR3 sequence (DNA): TGTGCCAGCAGTACCGGACAGGGACCAGATACGCAGTATTTT.

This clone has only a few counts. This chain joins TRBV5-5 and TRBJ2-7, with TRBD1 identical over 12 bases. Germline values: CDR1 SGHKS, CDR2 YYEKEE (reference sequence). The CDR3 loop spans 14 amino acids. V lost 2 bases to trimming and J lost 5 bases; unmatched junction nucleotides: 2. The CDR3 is CASSFGTGGDEQYF. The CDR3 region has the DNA TGTGCCAGCAGCTTTGGGACAGGGGGCGACGAGCAGTACTTC.

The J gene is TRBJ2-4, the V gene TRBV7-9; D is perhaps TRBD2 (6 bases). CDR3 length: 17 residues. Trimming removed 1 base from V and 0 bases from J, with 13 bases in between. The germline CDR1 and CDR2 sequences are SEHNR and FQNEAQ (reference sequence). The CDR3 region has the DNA TGTGCCAGCAGCTTAGAAAGGGACTTCACAGCCAAAAACATTCAGTACTTC. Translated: CASSLERDFTAKNIQYF.

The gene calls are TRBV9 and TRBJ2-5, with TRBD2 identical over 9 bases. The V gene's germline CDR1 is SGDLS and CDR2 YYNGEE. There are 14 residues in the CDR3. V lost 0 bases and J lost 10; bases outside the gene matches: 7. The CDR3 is CASSVAPSGTCQYF. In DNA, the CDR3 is TGTGCCAGCAGCGTAGCCCCTAGCGGGACTTGCCAGTACTTC.

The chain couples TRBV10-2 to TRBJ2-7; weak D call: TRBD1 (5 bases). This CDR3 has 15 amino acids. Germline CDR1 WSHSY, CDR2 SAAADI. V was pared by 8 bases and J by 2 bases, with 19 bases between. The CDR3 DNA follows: TGCGCCAGCTCCCAAGGGGCACCTTCAACCTACGAGCAGTACTTC. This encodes CASSQGAPSTYEQYF.

The CDR3 DNA follows: TGCAGCGTAGCACTAGGGGGCTCCTACAATGAGCAGTTCTTC. It translates to CSVALGGSYNEQFF. The chain combines TRBV29-1 with TRBJ2-1, with D possibly matching TRBD1 (6 bases). Germline loops: CDR1 SQVTM, CDR2 ANQGSEA. The CDR3 loop spans 14 amino acids. Trimming left V 6 bases short and J 0 bases short, with 12 bases between.

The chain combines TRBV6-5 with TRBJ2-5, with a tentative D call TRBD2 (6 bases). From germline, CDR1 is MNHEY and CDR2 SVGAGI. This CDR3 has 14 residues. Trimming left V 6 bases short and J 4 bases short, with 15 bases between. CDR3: CASRPMAGGETQYF. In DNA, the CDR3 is TGTGCCAGCAGACCTATGGCCGGGGGAGAGACCCAGTACTTC.

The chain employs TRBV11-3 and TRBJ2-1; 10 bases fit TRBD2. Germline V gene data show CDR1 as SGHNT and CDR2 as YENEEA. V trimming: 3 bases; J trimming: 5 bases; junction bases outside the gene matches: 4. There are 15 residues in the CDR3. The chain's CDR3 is CASSLGTSVHNEQFF. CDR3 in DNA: TGTGCCAGCAGCTTGGGGACTAGCGTTCACAATGAGCAGTTCTTC.

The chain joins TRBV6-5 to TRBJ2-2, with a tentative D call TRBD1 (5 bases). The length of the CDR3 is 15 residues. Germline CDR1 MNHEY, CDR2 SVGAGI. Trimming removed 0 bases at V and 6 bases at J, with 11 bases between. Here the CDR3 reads CASSYSLGDSGELFF. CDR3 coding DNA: TGTGCCAGCAGTTACTCTTTAGGGGATTCCGGGGAGCTGTTTTTT.

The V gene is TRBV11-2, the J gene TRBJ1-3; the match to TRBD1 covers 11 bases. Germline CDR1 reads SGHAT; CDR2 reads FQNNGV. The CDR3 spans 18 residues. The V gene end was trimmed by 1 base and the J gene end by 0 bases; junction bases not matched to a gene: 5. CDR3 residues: CASSLVTGTGGSGNTIYF. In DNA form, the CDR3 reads TGTGCCAGCAGCTTAGTTACCGGGACAGGGGGCTCTGGAAACACCATATATTTT.

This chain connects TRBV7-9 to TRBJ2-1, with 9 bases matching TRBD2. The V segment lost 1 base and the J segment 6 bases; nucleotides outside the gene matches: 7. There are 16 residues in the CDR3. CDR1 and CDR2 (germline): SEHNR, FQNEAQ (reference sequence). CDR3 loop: CASSLGVAGVSNEQFF. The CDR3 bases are TGTGCCAGCAGCTTAGGGGTAGCGGGAGTCTCCAATGAGCAGTTCTTC.

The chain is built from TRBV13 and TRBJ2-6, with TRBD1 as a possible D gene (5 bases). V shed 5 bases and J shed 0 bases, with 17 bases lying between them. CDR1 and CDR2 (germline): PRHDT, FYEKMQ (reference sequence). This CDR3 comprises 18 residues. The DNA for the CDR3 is TGTGCCAGCAGCCTAAGACAGCTGGTATACTCTGGGGCCAACGTCCTGACTTTC. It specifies CASSLRQLVYSGANVLTF.

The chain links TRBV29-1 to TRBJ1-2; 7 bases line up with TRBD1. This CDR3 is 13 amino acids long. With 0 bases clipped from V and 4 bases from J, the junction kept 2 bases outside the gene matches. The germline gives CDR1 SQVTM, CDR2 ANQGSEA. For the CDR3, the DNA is TGCAGCGTTGAAGAAGACAGGGCCTATGGCTACACCTTC. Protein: CSVEEDRAYGYTF.

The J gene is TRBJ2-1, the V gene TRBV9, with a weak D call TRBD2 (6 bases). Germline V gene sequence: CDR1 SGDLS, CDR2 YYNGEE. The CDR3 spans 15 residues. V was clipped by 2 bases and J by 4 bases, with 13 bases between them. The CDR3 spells CASSVDSGGYNEQFF. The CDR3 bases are TGTGCCAGCAGCGTGGATAGCGGAGGATACAATGAGCAGTTCTTC.

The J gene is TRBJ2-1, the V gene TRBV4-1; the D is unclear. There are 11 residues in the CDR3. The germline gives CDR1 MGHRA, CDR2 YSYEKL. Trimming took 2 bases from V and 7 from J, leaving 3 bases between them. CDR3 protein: CASSQQNEQFF. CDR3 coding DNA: TGCGCCAGCAGCCAACAGAATGAGCAGTTCTTC.

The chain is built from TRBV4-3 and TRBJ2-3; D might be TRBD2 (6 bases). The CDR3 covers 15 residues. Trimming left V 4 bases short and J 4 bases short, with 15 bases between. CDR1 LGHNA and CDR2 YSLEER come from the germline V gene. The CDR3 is CASSLEGGVSDTQYF. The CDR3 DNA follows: TGCGCCAGCAGCCTCGAGGGAGGTGTTTCAGATACGCAGTATTTT.

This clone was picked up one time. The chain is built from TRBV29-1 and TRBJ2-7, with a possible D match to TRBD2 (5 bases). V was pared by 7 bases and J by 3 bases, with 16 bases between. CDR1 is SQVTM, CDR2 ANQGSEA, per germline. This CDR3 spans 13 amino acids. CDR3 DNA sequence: TGCAGCGCCGCCCCTAGCAGCTACTACGAGCAGTACTTC. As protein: CSAAPSSYYEQYF.

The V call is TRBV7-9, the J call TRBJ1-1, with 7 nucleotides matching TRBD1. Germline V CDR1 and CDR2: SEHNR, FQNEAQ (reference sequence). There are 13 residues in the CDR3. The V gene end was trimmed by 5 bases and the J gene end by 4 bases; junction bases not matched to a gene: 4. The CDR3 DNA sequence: TGTGCCAGCAGCGCCACAGGGGTCACTGAAGCTTTCTTT. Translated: CASSATGVTEAFF.

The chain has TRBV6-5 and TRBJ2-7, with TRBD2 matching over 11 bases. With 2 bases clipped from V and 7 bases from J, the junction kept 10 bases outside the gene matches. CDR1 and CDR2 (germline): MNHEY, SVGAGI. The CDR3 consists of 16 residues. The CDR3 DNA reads TGTGCCAGCAGTTACCCGGTAGCGGGGGGGAGACGGGAGCAGTACTTC. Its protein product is CASSYPVAGGRREQYF.

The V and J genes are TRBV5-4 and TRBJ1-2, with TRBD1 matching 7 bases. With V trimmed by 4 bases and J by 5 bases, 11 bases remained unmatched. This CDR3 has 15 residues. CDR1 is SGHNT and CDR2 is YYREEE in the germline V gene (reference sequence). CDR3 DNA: TGTGCCAGCAGCACCTCGTCCGGGACAGCTTATGGCTACACCTTC. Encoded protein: CASSTSSGTAYGYTF.

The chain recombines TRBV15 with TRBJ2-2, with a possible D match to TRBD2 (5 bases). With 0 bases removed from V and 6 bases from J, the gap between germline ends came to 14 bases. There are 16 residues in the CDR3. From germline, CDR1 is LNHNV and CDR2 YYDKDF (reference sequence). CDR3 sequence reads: CATSRDLGGDPGELFF. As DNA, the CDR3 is TGTGCCACCAGCAGAGATCTTGGAGGAGATCCCGGGGAGCTGTTTTTT. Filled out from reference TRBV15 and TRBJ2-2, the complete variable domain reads DAMVIQNPRYQVTQFGKPVTLSCSQTLNHNVMYWYQQKSSQAPKLLFHYYDKDFNNEADTPDNFQSRRPNTSFCFLDIRSPGLGDTAMYLCATSRDLGGDPGELFFGEGSRLTVL.

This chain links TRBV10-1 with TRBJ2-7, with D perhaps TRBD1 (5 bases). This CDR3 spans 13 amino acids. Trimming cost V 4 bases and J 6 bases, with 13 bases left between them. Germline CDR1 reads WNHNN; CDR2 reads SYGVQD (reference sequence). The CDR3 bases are TGCGCCAGCAGTGCCCCTGGGGCCCGCGAGCAGTACTTC. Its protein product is CASSAPGAREQYF.

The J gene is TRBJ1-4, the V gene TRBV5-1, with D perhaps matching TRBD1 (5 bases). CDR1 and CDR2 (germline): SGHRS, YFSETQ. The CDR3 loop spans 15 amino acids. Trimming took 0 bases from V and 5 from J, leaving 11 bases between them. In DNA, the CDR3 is TGCGCCAGCAGCTTGGCCGGGACTAAGAATGAAAAACTGTTTTTT. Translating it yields CASSLAGTKNEKLFF.

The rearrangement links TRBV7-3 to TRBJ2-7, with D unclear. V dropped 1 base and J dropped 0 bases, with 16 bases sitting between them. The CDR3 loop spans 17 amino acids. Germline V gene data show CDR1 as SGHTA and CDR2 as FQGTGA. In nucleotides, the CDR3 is TGTGCCAGCAGCTTAAATTCGGAGACTCTAAGCTCCTACGAGCAGTACTTC. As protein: CASSLNSETLSSYEQYF.

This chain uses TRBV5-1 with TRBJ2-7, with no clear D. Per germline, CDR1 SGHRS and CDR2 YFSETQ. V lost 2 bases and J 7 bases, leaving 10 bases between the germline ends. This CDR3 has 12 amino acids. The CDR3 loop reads CASSLDLREQYF. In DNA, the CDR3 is TGCGCCAGCAGCTTAGATTTGAGGGAGCAGTACTTC.